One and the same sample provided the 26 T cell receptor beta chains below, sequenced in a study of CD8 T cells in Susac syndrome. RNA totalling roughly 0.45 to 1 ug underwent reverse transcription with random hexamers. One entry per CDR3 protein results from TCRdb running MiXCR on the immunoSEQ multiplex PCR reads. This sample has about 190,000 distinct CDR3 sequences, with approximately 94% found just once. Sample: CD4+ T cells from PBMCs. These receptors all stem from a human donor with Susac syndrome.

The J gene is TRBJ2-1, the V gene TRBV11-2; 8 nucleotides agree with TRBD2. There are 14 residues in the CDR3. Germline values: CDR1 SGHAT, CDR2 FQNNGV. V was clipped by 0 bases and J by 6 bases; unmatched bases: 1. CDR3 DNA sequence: TGTGCCAGCAGCTTAGATCTAGCGGGCAATGAGCAGTTCTTC. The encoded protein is CASSLDLAGNEQFF.

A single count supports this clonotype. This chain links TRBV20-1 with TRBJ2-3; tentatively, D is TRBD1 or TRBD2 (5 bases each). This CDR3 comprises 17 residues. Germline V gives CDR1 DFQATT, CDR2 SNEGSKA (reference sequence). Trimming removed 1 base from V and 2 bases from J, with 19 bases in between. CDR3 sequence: CSARVTLSGLITDTQYF. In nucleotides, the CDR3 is TGCAGTGCTAGAGTCACCCTTTCGGGGCTAATCACAGATACGCAGTATTTT.

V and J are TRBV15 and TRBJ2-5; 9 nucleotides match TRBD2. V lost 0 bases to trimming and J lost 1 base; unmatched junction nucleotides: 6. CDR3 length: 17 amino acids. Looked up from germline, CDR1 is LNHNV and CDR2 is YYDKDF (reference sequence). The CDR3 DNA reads TGTGCCACCAGCAGAGAAATCTCGACTAGCGGCCAAGAGACCCAGTACTTC. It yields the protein CATSREISTSGQETQYF.

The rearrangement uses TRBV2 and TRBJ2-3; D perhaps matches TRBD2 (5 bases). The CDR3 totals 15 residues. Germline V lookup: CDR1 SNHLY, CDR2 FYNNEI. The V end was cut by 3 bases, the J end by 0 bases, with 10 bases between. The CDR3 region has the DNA TGTGCCAGCAGTGATAGGACTCCCAGCACAGATACGCAGTATTTT. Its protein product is CASSDRTPSTDTQYF.

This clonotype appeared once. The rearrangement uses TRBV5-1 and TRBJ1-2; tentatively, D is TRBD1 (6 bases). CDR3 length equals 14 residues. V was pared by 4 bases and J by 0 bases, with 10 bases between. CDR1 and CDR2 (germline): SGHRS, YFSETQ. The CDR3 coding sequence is TGCGCCAGCAGCCACGGACAGACTAACTATGGCTACACCTTC. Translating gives CASSHGQTNYGYTF.

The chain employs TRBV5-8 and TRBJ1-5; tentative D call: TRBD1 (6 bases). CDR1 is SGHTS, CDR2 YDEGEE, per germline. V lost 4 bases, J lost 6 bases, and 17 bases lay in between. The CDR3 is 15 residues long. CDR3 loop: CASSRRSQGTQPQHF. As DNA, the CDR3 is TGTGCCAGCAGCCGAAGGTCACAGGGAACTCAGCCCCAGCATTTT.

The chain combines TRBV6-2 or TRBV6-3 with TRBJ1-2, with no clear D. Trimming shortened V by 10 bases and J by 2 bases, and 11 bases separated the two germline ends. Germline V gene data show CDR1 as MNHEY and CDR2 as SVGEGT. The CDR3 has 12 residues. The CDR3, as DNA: TGTGCCACCCGGGGAGACAACTATGGCTACACCTTC. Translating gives CATRGDNYGYTF.

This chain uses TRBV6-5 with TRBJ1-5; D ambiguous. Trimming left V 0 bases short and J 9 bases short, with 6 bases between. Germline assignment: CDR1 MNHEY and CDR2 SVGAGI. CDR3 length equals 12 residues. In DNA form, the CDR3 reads TGTGCCAGCAGTTACTCGGAGGGGCCCCAGCATTTT. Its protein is CASSYSEGPQHF.

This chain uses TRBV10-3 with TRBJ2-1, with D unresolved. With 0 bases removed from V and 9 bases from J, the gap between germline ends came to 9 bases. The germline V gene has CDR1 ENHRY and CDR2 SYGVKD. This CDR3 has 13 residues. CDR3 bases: TGTGCCATCAGTGAGTCAAAGGGTGGTGAGCAGTTCTTC. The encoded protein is CAISESKGGEQFF.

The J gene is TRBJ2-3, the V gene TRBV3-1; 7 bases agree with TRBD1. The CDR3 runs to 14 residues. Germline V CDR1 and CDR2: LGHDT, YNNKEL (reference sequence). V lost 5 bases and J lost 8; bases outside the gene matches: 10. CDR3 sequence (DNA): TGTGCCAGCAGCTCAAATCTACAGGGGTCTACGCAGTATTTT. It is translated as CASSSNLQGSTQYF.

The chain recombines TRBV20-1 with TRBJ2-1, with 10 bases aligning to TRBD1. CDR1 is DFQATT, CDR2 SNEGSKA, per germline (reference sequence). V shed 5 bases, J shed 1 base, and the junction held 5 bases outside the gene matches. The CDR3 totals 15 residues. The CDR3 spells CSAGWTGGSYNEQFF. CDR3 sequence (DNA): TGCAGTGCTGGATGGACAGGGGGTTCCTACAATGAGCAGTTCTTC.

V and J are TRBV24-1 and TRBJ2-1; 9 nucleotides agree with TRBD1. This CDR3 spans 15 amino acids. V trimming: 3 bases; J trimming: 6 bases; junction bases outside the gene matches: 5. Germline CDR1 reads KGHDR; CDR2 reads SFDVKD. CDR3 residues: CATSDPGQGINEQFF. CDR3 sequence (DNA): TGTGCCACCAGTGATCCCGGACAGGGGATCAATGAGCAGTTCTTC.

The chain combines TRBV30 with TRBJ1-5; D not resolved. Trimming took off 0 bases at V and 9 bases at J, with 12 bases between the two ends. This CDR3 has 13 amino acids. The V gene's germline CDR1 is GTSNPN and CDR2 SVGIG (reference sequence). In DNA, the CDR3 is TGTGCCTGGAGTGTGCCCCCGAGCGGGCCCCAGCATTTT. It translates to CAWSVPPSGPQHF.

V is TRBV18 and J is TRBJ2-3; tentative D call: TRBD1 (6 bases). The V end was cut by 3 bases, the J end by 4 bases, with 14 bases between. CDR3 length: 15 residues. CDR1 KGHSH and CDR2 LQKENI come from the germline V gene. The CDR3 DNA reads TGTGCCAGCTCACCTATCGCCAGGGGAGCAGATACGCAGTATTTT. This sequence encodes CASSPIARGADTQYF. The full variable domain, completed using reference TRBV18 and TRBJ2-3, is NAGVMQNPRHLVRRRGQEARLRCSPMKGHSHVYWYRQLPEEGLKFMVYLQKENIIDESGMPKERFSAEFPKEGPSILRIQQVVRGDSAAYFCASSPIARGADTQYFGPGTRLTVL.

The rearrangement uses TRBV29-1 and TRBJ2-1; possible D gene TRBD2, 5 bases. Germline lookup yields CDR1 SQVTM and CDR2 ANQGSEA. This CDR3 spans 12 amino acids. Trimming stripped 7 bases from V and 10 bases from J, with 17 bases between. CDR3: CSGGQAPGEQFF. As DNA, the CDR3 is TGCAGCGGCGGTCAGGCTCCGGGGGAGCAGTTCTTC.

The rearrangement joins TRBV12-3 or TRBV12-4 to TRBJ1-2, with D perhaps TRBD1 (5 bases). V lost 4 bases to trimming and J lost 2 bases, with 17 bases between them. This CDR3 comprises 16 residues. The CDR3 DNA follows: TGTGCCAGCAGTTCCCCTTGGGGGGAGAGCAACTATGGCTACACCTTC. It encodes CASSSPWGESNYGYTF.

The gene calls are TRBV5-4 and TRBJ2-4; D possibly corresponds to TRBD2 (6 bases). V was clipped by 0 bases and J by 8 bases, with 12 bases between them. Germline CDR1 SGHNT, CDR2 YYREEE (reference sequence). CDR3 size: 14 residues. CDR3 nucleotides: TGTGCCAGCAGCTTGGCGTCCGGGGAGGACATTCAGTACTTC. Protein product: CASSLASGEDIQYF.

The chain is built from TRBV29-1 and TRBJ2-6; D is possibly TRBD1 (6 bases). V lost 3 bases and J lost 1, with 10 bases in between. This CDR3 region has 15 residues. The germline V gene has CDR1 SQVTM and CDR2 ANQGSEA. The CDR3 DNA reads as TGCAGCGTTGACAGGGGAGAATCTGGGGCCAACGTCCTGACTTTC. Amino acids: CSVDRGESGANVLTF.

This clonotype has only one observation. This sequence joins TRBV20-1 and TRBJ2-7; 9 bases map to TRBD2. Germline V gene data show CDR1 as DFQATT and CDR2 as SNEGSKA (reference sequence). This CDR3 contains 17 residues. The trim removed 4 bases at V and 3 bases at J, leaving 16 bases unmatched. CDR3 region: CSAKNRGLAGVYYEQYF. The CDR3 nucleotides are TGCAGTGCTAAGAACCGGGGATTAGCGGGGGTGTACTACGAGCAGTACTTC.

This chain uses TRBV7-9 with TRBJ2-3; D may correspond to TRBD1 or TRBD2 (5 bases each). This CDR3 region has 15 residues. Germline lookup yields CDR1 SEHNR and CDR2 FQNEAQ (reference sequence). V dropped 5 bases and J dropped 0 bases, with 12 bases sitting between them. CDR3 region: CASSDPGPSTDTQYF. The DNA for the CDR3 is TGTGCCAGCAGCGATCCGGGACCCAGCACAGATACGCAGTATTTT.

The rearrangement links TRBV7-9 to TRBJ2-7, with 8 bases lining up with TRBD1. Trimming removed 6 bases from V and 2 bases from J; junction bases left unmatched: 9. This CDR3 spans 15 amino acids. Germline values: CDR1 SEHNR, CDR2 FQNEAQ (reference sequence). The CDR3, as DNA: TGTGCCAGCAGACCACCGGGACAGGCGGCCTACGAGCAGTACTTC. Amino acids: CASRPPGQAAYEQYF.

The CDR3, as DNA: TGTGCCAGCAGCCCCGATAGCGGGGAGCTGTTTTTT. It translates to CASSPDSGELFF. The chain links TRBV7-2 to TRBJ2-2; the D is unclear. V gave up 5 bases and J gave up 7 bases, with 8 bases separating them. Germline V CDR1 and CDR2: SGHTA, FQGNSA. The CDR3 spans 12 residues.

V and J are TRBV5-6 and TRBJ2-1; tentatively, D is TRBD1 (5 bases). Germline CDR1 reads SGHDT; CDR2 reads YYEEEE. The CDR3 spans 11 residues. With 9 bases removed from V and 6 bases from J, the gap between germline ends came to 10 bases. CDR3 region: CATQRGNEQFF. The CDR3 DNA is TGTGCCACCCAAAGGGGCAATGAGCAGTTCTTC.

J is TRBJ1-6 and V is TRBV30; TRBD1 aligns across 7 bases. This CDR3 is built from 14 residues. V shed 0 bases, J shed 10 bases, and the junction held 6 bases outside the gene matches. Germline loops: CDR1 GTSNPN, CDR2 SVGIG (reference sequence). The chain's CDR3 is CAWSVRQGESPLHF. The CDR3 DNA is TGTGCCTGGAGTGTGAGACAGGGAGAATCACCCCTCCACTTT.

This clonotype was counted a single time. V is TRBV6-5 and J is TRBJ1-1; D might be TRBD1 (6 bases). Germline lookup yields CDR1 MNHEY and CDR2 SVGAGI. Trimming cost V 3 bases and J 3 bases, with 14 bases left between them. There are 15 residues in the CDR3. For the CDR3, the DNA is TGTGCCAGCAGTTATCGGGGGGGCGGGGACACTGAAGCTTTCTTT. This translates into CASSYRGGGDTEAFF.

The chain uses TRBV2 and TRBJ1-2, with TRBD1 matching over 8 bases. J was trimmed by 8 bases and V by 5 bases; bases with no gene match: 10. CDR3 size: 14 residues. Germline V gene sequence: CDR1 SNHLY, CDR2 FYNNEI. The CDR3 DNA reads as TGTGCCAGCAGTTTCGATCCAGGGGGCCGCGGCTACACCTTC. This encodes CASSFDPGGRGYTF.